These 29 T cell receptor beta chains were all obtained from the same sample, sequenced in a study of T-cell memory formation after mild COVID-19. TCRdb re-called the 5' RACE reads with MiXCR, one entry per CDR3 protein. The table records under 400,000 distinct CDR3 sequences, 25% to 30% of them present only once. The source material was PBMCs or a T cell subset sorted from them (not recorded which). The receptors come from an adult woman who had mild COVID-19 (a few samples of this study predate the infection). Cell type and time point are not known.

This clonotype was seen more than once but under ten times. The chain links TRBV5-1 to TRBJ1-1; no definite D call. Trimming took off 0 bases at V and 10 bases at J, with 7 bases between the two ends. Germline CDR1 reads SGHRS; CDR2 reads YFSETQ. CDR3 length equals 11 residues. CDR3 sequence reads: CASSLGPLAFF. In DNA form, the CDR3 reads TGCGCCAGCAGCTTGGGGCCCTTAGCTTTCTTT.

The J gene is TRBJ1-2, the V gene TRBV20-1; 7 nucleotides align to TRBD1. J gave up 4 bases and V 2 bases, and 7 bases lay outside the gene matches. This CDR3 is 14 amino acids long. CDR1 is DFQATT, CDR2 SNEGSKA, per germline (reference sequence). The CDR3 sequence is CSARPWTGSYGYTF. The CDR3 bases are TGCAGTGCTAGACCCTGGACAGGAAGCTATGGCTACACCTTC.

This clonotype was seen only a few times. V is TRBV7-9 and J is TRBJ2-1; D is unresolved. Germline-derived CDR1 and CDR2 are SEHNR and FQNEAQ (reference sequence). This CDR3 has 11 residues. V lost 6 bases and J 9 bases, leaving 9 bases between the germline ends. CDR3 nucleotide sequence: TGTGCCAGCAGTTCACCCAGTGAGCAGTTCTTC. This encodes CASSSPSEQFF. The variable domain in full, completed from reference TRBV7-9 and TRBJ2-1, reads DTGVSQNPRHKITKRGQNVTFRCDPISEHNRLYWYRQTLGQGPEFLTYFQNEAQLEKSRLLSDRFSAERPKGSFSTLEIQRTEQGDSAMYLCASSSPSEQFFGPGTRLTVL.

The V call is TRBV5-1, the J call TRBJ2-3; 8 nucleotides match TRBD2. Germline CDR1 reads SGHRS; CDR2 reads YFSETQ. Trimming cost V 4 bases and J 4 bases; bases outside gene matches: 14. The CDR3 totals 17 residues. Here the CDR3 DNA reads TGCGCCAGCAGCCCCGTTGTTTTGCGGGAGGACGCAGATACGCAGTATTTT. Its translation: CASSPVVLREDADTQYF.

This clonotype has more than one count but fewer than ten. The chain has TRBV7-9 and TRBJ1-1; D is possibly TRBD1 (5 bases). The CDR3 extends over 12 amino acids. Germline V gene sequence: CDR1 SEHNR, CDR2 FQNEAQ (reference sequence). Trimming stripped 3 bases from V and 11 bases from J, with 13 bases between. Here the CDR3 DNA reads TGTGCCAGCAGCTTTTCGGGGGGTGAGGCTTTCTTT. This encodes CASSFSGGEAFF. Drawing the rest from reference TRBV7-9 and TRBJ1-1, the complete variable domain is DTGVSQNPRHKITKRGQNVTFRCDPISEHNRLYWYRQTLGQGPEFLTYFQNEAQLEKSRLLSDRFSAERPKGSFSTLEIQRTEQGDSAMYLCASSFSGGEAFFGQGTRLTVV.

This clonotype came up a few times. V is TRBV10-3 and J is TRBJ1-3; D gene unclear. Germline V gene sequence: CDR1 ENHRY, CDR2 SYGVKD. Trimming shortened V by 3 bases and J by 1 base, and 7 bases separated the two germline ends. This CDR3 comprises 14 residues. CDR3: CAISDMASGNTIYF. CDR3 in DNA: TGTGCCATCAGTGATATGGCTTCTGGAAACACCATATATTTT.

A few counts support this clonotype. The chain is built from TRBV4-3 and TRBJ2-1; D is ambiguous. The CDR3 sequence is 15 residues long. The ends were cut back, 0 bases at V and 0 bases at J, with 6 bases in the middle. Looked up from germline, CDR1 is LGHNA and CDR2 is YSLEER. In DNA form, the CDR3 reads TGCGCCAGCAGCCAAGACCAGAGCTCCTACAATGAGCAGTTCTTC. Its protein product is CASSQDQSSYNEQFF.

The chain recombines TRBV21-1 with TRBJ2-7; the D call of TRBD1 is as the table states it, not checked on the DNA. TRBV21-1 is a pseudogene segment. This CDR3 has 17 residues. The CDR3 DNA sequence: TGTGCCAGCAGCGTTTTGACAGGGAAGAATAGTAAGTACGAGCAGTACTTC. Amino acids: CASSVLTGKNSKYEQYF.

J is TRBJ2-1 and V is TRBV9, with D perhaps TRBD1 or TRBD2 (7 bases each). V was clipped by 4 bases and J by 8 bases, with 22 bases between them. The germline V gene has CDR1 SGDLS and CDR2 YYNGEE. The CDR3 is 16 amino acids. The CDR3 bases are TGTGCCAGCAGCCCCCAGGGGGGGGGGGCTAGAGATGAGCAGTTCTTC. It translates to CASSPQGGGARDEQFF.

A few counts support this clonotype. The chain links TRBV6-6 to TRBJ1-1; no clear D. CDR3 size: 14 residues. Germline V gene sequence: CDR1 MNHNY, CDR2 SVGAGI (reference sequence). V was trimmed by 5 bases and J by 3 bases, leaving 13 bases between them. The CDR3 DNA sequence: TGTGCCAGCAGTCCGGTCCGGAGGGACACTGAAGCTTTCTTT. Translation gives CASSPVRRDTEAFF.

This clonotype was seen a few times. The chain combines TRBV7-3 with TRBJ1-1; D is perhaps TRBD1 (6 bases). This CDR3 has 16 amino acids. Trimming removed 1 base at V and 5 bases at J, with 17 bases between. CDR1 and CDR2 (germline): SGHTA, FQGTGA. CDR3 in amino acids: CASSLKVGGLGTEAFF. CDR3 nucleotides: TGTGCCAGCAGCTTAAAGGTGGGGGGGCTGGGAACTGAAGCTTTCTTT.

This clonotype was observed a handful of times. This chain connects TRBV20-1 to TRBJ1-1; tentatively, D is TRBD1 (5 bases). Germline V gene sequence: CDR1 DFQATT, CDR2 SNEGSKA (reference sequence). Trimming removed 3 bases at V and 0 bases at J, with 11 bases between. This CDR3 spans 14 amino acids. The CDR3 DNA is TGCAGTGCTAGTTCCAGGGAGATGAACACTGAAGCTTTCTTT. Amino acids: CSASSREMNTEAFF.

This chain joins TRBV4-2 and TRBJ2-7, with TRBD1 identical over 12 bases. This CDR3 is 14 amino acids long. Per germline, CDR1 LGHNA and CDR2 YNFKEQ. V lost 4 bases to trimming and J lost 9 bases; unmatched junction nucleotides: 7. The CDR3 nucleotides are TGTGCCAGCAGCCGGGACAGGGGGCAGAAGGGGCAGTACTTC. Its protein product is CASSRDRGQKGQYF.

This clonotype turned up a few times. The chain recombines TRBV27 with TRBJ2-3; no clear D gene. This CDR3 has 12 amino acids. Germline V gives CDR1 MNHEY, CDR2 SMNVEV (reference sequence). Trimming pared 7 bases from V and 3 bases from J, leaving 8 bases between. The CDR3 reads CASMSVTDTQYF. The CDR3, as DNA: TGTGCCAGCATGTCAGTTACAGATACGCAGTATTTT.

This clonotype appeared a few times. V is TRBV6-2 or TRBV6-3 and J is TRBJ2-1; maybe TRBD2 (6 bases). Germline values: CDR1 MNHEY, CDR2 SVGEGT. Trimming pared 7 bases from V and 3 bases from J, leaving 13 bases between. This CDR3 spans 14 amino acids. CDR3 protein: CASTGGRLYNEQFF. In nucleotides, the CDR3 is TGTGCCAGCACCGGGGGAAGACTCTACAATGAGCAGTTCTTC.

This clonotype was counted between two and nine times. The chain uses TRBV20-1 and TRBJ1-3; D remains ambiguous. The CDR3 is 15 amino acids. The V end lost 3 bases, the J end lost 8 bases, and 20 bases lay between the germline ends. Germline values: CDR1 DFQATT, CDR2 SNEGSKA (reference sequence). CDR3 coding DNA: TGCAGTGCTAGTTACGTACAGCCCGATGGGGACACCATATATTTT. Protein product: CSASYVQPDGDTIYF.

The chain links TRBV24-1 to TRBJ2-7; D is ambiguous. V dropped 3 bases and J dropped 3 bases, with 8 bases sitting between them. The CDR3 is 13 residues long. Germline loops: CDR1 KGHDR, CDR2 SFDVKD. The chain's CDR3 is CATSDPISYEQYF. The DNA of the CDR3 is TGTGCCACCAGTGATCCGATCAGCTACGAGCAGTACTTC.

The CDR3 sequence is CASKRDGYYGYTF. The CDR3 DNA reads as TGTGCCAGCAAGAGAGACGGATACTATGGCTACACCTTC. The genes are TRBV12-3 or TRBV12-4 and TRBJ1-2; D not resolved. V lost 7 bases, J lost 3 bases, and 12 bases lay in between. The CDR3 is 13 amino acids.

This chain uses TRBV7-2 with TRBJ2-7; no reliable D call. The V end was cut by 5 bases, the J end by 7 bases, with 15 bases between. Germline V gene sequence: CDR1 SGHTA, CDR2 FQGNSA. The CDR3 has 13 amino acids. The CDR3 DNA reads TGTGCCAGCAGCCCCCGGCCTATGGGAGAGCAGTACTTC. Translating it yields CASSPRPMGEQYF.

The rearrangement joins TRBV3-1 to TRBJ1-1; D might be TRBD1 (5 bases). This CDR3 spans 16 amino acids. Trimming took off 0 bases at V and 3 bases at J, with 14 bases between the two ends. Germline values: CDR1 LGHDT, CDR2 YNNKEL (reference sequence). The CDR3 here is CASSQDSGGRDTEAFF. CDR3 nucleotide sequence: TGTGCCAGCAGCCAAGATTCTGGGGGAAGGGACACTGAAGCTTTCTTT.

This clonotype was seen a handful of times. The gene calls are TRBV24-1 and TRBJ1-5; D is perhaps TRBD1 (5 bases). Germline CDR1 is KGHDR and CDR2 is SFDVKD. Trimming stripped 12 bases from V and 0 bases from J, with 17 bases between. The CDR3 loop spans 15 amino acids. The CDR3 reads CAPLSDSYSNQPQHF. The CDR3 nucleotides read TGTGCCCCGCTTTCCGACAGCTATAGCAATCAGCCCCAGCATTTT.

This chain joins TRBV24-1 and TRBJ1-1; 8 bases are a match to TRBD1. The CDR3 totals 15 residues. Trimming took 5 bases from V and 0 from J; bases not matched to a gene: 4. Germline loops: CDR1 KGHDR, CDR2 SFDVKD. Here the CDR3 reads CATSGNRGMNTEAFF. In DNA form, the CDR3 reads TGTGCCACCAGTGGTAACAGGGGGATGAACACTGAAGCTTTCTTT.

This sequence joins TRBV5-1 and TRBJ1-2; 7 bases fit TRBD1. The CDR3 has 14 residues. V shed 0 bases, J shed 2 bases, and the junction held 1 base outside the gene matches. The germline V gene has CDR1 SGHRS and CDR2 YFSETQ. The CDR3 loop is CASSLVGQNYGYTF. The CDR3 DNA is TGCGCCAGCAGCTTGGTGGGACAGAACTATGGCTACACCTTC.

The sample holds a few counts of this clonotype. This chain links TRBV5-6 with TRBJ2-3; the D gene is possibly TRBD2 (6 bases). Per the germline V gene, CDR1 is SGHDT and CDR2 is YYEEEE. V gave up 2 bases and J gave up 5 bases, with 24 bases separating them. This CDR3 contains 18 residues. The CDR3 sequence: CASSFFPQQRRAQDTQYF. The CDR3 nucleotides read TGTGCCAGCAGCTTCTTCCCTCAACAGCGGAGGGCCCAAGATACGCAGTATTTT.

The chain recombines TRBV6-6 with TRBJ2-1; 8 bases map to TRBD2. The CDR3 is 14 residues long. The germline CDR1 and CDR2 sequences are MNHNY and SVGAGI (reference sequence). V dropped 5 bases and J dropped 8; count of bases not matched to a gene: 8. The CDR3, as DNA: TGTGCCAGCAGTGAGCCGGGGGGGGCCGATGAGCAGTTCTTC. It is translated as CASSEPGGADEQFF.

The J gene is TRBJ1-2, the V gene TRBV16, with a possible D match to TRBD1 (5 bases). Germline CDR1 reads KGHSY; CDR2 reads FQNENV. The CDR3 has 14 residues. Trimming pared 0 bases from V and 6 bases from J, leaving 11 bases between. In nucleotides, the CDR3 is TGTGCCAGCAGCCAATCCGGCAGGGCTCATGGCTACACCTTC. Protein product: CASSQSGRAHGYTF.

This rearrangement joins TRBV7-2 to TRBJ1-2; D gene unclear. Germline assignment: CDR1 SGHTA and CDR2 FQGNSA. V was clipped by 1 base and J by 2 bases, with 17 bases between them. This CDR3 is 17 amino acids long. CDR3 sequence reads: CASSLEFRGRGNYGYTF. The CDR3 DNA follows: TGTGCCAGCAGCTTAGAGTTCAGAGGCCGAGGGAACTATGGCTACACCTTC.

This clonotype was detected a few times. V usage is TRBV24-1 and J usage is TRBJ2-3; D ambiguous. Germline CDR1 KGHDR, CDR2 SFDVKD. The CDR3 loop spans 14 amino acids. V dropped 6 bases and J dropped 0 bases, with 9 bases sitting between them. The CDR3 DNA reads as TGTGCCACCAGTCGACACTTAAGCACAGATACGCAGTATTTT. Its translation is CATSRHLSTDTQYF.

The chain links TRBV29-1 to TRBJ1-1; D not certain. The CDR3 runs 15 residues. Trimming cost V 2 bases and J 1 base, with 14 bases left between them. Germline V gives CDR1 SQVTM, CDR2 ANQGSEA. In nucleotides, the CDR3 is TGCAGCGTTGAAAAGGGAGTCATAGGGAACACTGAAGCTTTCTTT. It encodes CSVEKGVIGNTEAFF. The entire variable domain, with the rest obtained from reference TRBV29-1 and TRBJ1-1, is as follows: SAVISQKPSRDICQRGTSLTIQCQVDSQVTMMFWYRQQPGQSLTLIATANQGSEATYESGFVIDKFPISRPNLTFSTLTVSNMSPEDSSIYLCSVEKGVIGNTEAFFGQGTRLTVV.